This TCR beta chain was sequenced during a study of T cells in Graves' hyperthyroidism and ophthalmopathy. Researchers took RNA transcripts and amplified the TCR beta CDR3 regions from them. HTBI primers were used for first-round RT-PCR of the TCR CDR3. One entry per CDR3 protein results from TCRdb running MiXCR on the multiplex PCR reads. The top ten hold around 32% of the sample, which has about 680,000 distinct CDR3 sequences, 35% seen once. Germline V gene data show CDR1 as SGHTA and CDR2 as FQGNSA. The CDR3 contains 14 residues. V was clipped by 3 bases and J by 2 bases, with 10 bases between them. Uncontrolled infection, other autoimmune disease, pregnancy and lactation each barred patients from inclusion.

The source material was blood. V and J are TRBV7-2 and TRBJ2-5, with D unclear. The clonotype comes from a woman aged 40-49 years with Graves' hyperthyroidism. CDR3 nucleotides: TGTGCCAGCAGCTTTGATGCCAGGCAAGAGACCCAGTACTTC. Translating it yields CASSFDARQETQYF. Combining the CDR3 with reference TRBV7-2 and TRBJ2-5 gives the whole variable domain GAGVSQSPSNKVTEKGKDVELRCDPISGHTALYWYRQSLGQGLEFLIYFQGNSAPDKSGLPSDRFSAERTGGSVSTLTIQRTQQEDSAVYLCASSFDARQETQYFGPGTRLLVL.